This T cell receptor (beta chain) was identified in a study of shared clonotypes between healthy human individuals. Repertoires were generated with immunoSEQ multiplex PCR, while TCRdb's copy carries only in-frame clones and drops some. This sample has 2 million to 2.5 million clones, with 90% to 97% found just once. This receptor was obtained from a man between 18 and 29 years old in good health. Material: naive CD4+ T cells sorted from blood. Subset reported: CD45RA+ positively selected.

Here the CDR3 reads CASRLAGSLEQYF. CDR3 DNA sequence: TGTGCCAGCAGACTAGCGGGATCCCTCGAGCAGTACTTC. The rearrangement uses TRBV6-5 and TRBJ2-7, with 10 nucleotides matching TRBD2. The V gene's germline CDR1 is MNHEY and CDR2 SVGAGI. The V gene end was trimmed by 6 bases and the J gene end by 6 bases; junction bases not matched to a gene: 5. The length of the CDR3 is 13 residues.